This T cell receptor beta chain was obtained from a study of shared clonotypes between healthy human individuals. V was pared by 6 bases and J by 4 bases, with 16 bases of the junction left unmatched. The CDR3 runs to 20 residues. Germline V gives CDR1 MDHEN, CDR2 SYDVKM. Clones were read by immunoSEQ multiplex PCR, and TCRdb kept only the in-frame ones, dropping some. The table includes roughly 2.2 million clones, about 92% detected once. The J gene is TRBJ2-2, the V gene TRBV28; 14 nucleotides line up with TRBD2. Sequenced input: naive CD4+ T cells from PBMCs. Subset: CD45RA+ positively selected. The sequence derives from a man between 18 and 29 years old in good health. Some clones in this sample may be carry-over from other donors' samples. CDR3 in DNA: TGTGCCAGCAGCCTAGGGGGACTAGCGGGAGCAGGATCGGCCACCGGGGAGCTGTTTTTT. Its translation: CASSLGGLAGAGSATGELFF.